These 12 T cell receptor beta chains came from one sample sequenced in a study of blood T cell repertoires in COVID-19. Assay: immunoSEQ multiplex PCR; the TCRdb copy retains only in-frame clones and omits some. The sample consists of a few hundred thousand clones, around nine tenths of them appearing once. Sequencing used peripheral blood. These receptors came from a woman under 40 with COVID-19, enrolled during active disease.

This chain uses TRBV24-1 with TRBJ2-2; TRBD1 agrees at 7 bases. This CDR3 has 17 amino acids. The germline gives CDR1 KGHDR, CDR2 SFDVKD. The V gene end was trimmed by 0 bases and the J gene end by 2 bases; junction bases not matched to a gene: 5. CDR3 nucleotides: TGTGCCACCAGTGATTTGCACCGGGACAGTAACACCGGGGAGCTGTTTTTT. Translation: CATSDLHRDSNTGELFF.

The chain couples TRBV2 to TRBJ2-3; D remains ambiguous. CDR1 and CDR2 from the germline V gene are SNHLY and FYNNEI. The CDR3 has 17 amino acids. Trimming cost V 8 bases and J 2 bases, with 23 bases left between them. CDR3: CASPPQLYQQNTDTQYF. The CDR3 DNA sequence: TGTGCCAGCCCTCCCCAGCTGTATCAACAGAACACAGATACGCAGTATTTT. Filled out from reference TRBV2 and TRBJ2-3, the complete variable domain reads EPEVTQTPSHQVTQMGQEVILRCVPISNHLYFYWYRQILGQKVEFLVSFYNNEISEKSEIFDDQFSVERPDGSNFTLKIRSTKLEDSAMYFCASPPQLYQQNTDTQYFGPGTRLTVL.

The V gene is TRBV6-2 or TRBV6-3, the J gene TRBJ2-1; the match to TRBD2 covers 9 bases. V trimming: 5 bases; J trimming: 9 bases; junction bases outside the gene matches: 8. Germline V gives CDR1 MNHEY, CDR2 SVGEGT. The CDR3 consists of 14 residues. The CDR3 coding sequence is TGTGCCAGCAGTCTAGCGGGACCGTTTGCTGAGCAGTTCTTC. Its protein product is CASSLAGPFAEQFF.

V usage is TRBV27 and J usage is TRBJ2-7; 12 bases match TRBD1. The CDR3 totals 14 residues. Germline V lookup: CDR1 MNHEY, CDR2 SMNVEV (reference sequence). With 5 bases clipped from V and 7 bases from J, the junction kept 6 bases outside the gene matches. The CDR3 nucleotides are TGTGCCAGCAGTCACGGGACAGGGGGCAAGGAGCAGTACTTC. This sequence encodes CASSHGTGGKEQYF.

The V call is TRBV28, the J call TRBJ2-5; 7 bases fit TRBD2. Germline CDR1 reads MDHEN; CDR2 reads SYDVKM. The CDR3 covers 14 residues. With 5 bases clipped from V and 2 bases from J, the junction kept 5 bases outside the gene matches. The CDR3 reads CASSGRAGQETQYF. CDR3 bases: TGTGCCAGCAGTGGGAGGGCGGGGCAAGAGACCCAGTACTTC.

The rearrangement links TRBV28 to TRBJ2-3; TRBD2 matches 10 bases. With V trimmed by 2 bases and J by 1 base, 15 bases remained unmatched. Germline V lookup: CDR1 MDHEN, CDR2 SYDVKM. The CDR3 consists of 20 residues. CDR3 residues: CASSLVARGEREGGTDTQYF. In DNA form, the CDR3 reads TGTGCCAGCAGTTTAGTCGCCAGGGGAGAGCGGGAGGGTGGCACAGATACGCAGTATTTT.

The chain links TRBV18 to TRBJ1-4; 9 nucleotides agree with TRBD1. Trimming at V came to 6 bases and at J to 0 bases, leaving 8 bases not matched to a gene. This CDR3 region has 17 residues. Germline V gives CDR1 KGHSH, CDR2 LQKENI. CDR3 protein: CASSLQGARATNEKLFF. The CDR3 DNA reads as TGTGCCAGCTCTCTACAGGGGGCACGGGCAACTAATGAAAAACTGTTTTTT.

This chain connects TRBV30 to TRBJ1-6; a weak D match, TRBD1 (6 bases). This CDR3 is 13 amino acids long. V was pared by 3 bases and J by 8 bases, with 11 bases between. Germline V gives CDR1 GTSNPN, CDR2 SVGIG (reference sequence). The CDR3 sequence: CAWRTGQDSPLHF. The CDR3, as DNA: TGTGCCTGGAGAACAGGGCAGGATTCACCCCTCCACTTT.

The chain employs TRBV30 and TRBJ1-2; 8 bases fit TRBD1. The CDR3 runs 12 residues. The germline V gene has CDR1 GTSNPN and CDR2 SVGIG (reference sequence). Trimming at V came to 4 bases and at J to 3 bases, leaving 1 base not matched to a gene. The CDR3 reads CAWNRGYYGYTF. CDR3 nucleotide sequence: TGTGCCTGGAACAGGGGGTACTATGGCTACACCTTC. Together with reference TRBV30 and TRBJ1-2, the CDR3 gives the full variable domain: SQTIHQWPATLVQPVGSPLSLECTVEGTSNPNLYWYRQAAGRGLQLLFYSVGIGQISSEVPQNLSASRPQDRQFILSSKKLLLSDSGFYLCAWNRGYYGYTFGSGTRLTVV.

V is TRBV2 and J is TRBJ2-6; TRBD2 might be the D (5 bases). Between the trimmed V and J ends, which lost 8 bases and 0 bases, there was a span of 8 bases. This CDR3 comprises 14 residues. CDR1 is SNHLY, CDR2 FYNNEI, per germline. CDR3 protein: CASLRDSGANVLTF. The CDR3, as DNA: TGTGCCAGCCTCCGGGACTCTGGGGCCAACGTCCTGACTTTC.

The rearrangement links TRBV7-9 to TRBJ1-1; weak D call: TRBD1 (5 bases). V gave up 5 bases and J gave up 7 bases, with 11 bases separating them. Germline V gives CDR1 SEHNR, CDR2 FQNEAQ (reference sequence). The CDR3 covers 12 residues. CDR3 in DNA: TGTGCCAGCAGCCCTGTAGACAGTGAAGCTTTCTTT. It translates to CASSPVDSEAFF.

CDR3 sequence: CATGGGTHRNQPQHF. The CDR3, as DNA: TGTGCCACCGGGGGGGGGACCCATCGGAATCAGCCCCAGCATTTT. V and J are TRBV24-1 and TRBJ1-5, with D possibly TRBD1 on 5 matching bases. Germline V gene sequence: CDR1 KGHDR, CDR2 SFDVKD. V lost 9 bases and J 4 bases, leaving 18 bases between the germline ends. CDR3 length: 15 amino acids.